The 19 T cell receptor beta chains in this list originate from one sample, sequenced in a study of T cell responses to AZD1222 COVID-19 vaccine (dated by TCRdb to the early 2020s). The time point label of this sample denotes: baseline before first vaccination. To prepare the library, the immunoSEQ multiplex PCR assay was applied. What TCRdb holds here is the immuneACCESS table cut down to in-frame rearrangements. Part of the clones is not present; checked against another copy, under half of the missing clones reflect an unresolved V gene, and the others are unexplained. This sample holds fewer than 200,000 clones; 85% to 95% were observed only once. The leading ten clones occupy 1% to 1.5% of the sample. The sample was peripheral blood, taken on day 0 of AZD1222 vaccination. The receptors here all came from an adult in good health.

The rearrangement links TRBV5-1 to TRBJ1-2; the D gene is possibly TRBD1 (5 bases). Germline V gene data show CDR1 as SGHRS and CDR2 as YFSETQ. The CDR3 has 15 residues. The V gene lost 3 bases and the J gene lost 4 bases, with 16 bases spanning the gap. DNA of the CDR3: TGCGCCAGCAGCTACACGAGACAGAGCCCCTATGGCTACACCTTC. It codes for CASSYTRQSPYGYTF.

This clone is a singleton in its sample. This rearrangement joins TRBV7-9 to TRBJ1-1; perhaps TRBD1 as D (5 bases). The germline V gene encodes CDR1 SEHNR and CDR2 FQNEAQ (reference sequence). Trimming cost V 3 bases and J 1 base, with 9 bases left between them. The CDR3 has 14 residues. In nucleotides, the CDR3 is TGTGCCAGCAGCTTTCTAGGGGAGAACACTGAAGCTTTCTTT. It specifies CASSFLGENTEAFF.

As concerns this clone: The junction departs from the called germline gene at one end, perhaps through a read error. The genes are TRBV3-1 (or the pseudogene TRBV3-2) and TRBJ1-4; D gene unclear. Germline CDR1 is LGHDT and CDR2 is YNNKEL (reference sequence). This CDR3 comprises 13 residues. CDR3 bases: TGTGCCAGCAGCCAAGATAGGGCAGGCCCGACGGTTTTT. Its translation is CASSQDRAGPTVF.

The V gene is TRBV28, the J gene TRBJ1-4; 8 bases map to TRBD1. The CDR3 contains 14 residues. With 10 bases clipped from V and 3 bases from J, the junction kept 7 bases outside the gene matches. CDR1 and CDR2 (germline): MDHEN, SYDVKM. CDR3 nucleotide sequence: TGTGCCACCCTCTCGGGACAGGCTAATGAAAAACTGTTTTTT. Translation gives CATLSGQANEKLFF. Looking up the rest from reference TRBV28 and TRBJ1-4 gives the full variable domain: DVKVTQSSRYLVKRTGEKVFLECVQDMDHENMFWYRQDPGLGLRLIYFSYDVKMKEKGDIPEGYSVSREKKERFSLILESASTNQTSMYLCATLSGQANEKLFFGSGTQLSVL.

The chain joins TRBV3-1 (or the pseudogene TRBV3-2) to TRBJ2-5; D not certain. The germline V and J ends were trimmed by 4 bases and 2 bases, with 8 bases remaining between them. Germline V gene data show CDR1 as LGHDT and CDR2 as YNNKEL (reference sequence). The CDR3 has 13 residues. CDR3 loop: CASSLKGQETQYF. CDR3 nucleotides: TGTGCCAGCAGCCTGAAGGGTCAAGAGACCCAGTACTTC.

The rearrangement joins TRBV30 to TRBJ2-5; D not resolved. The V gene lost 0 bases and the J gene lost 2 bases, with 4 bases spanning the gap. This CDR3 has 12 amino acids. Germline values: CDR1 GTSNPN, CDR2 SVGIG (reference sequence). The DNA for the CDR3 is TGTGCCTGGAGTGTACTGCAAGAGACCCAGTACTTC. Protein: CAWSVLQETQYF. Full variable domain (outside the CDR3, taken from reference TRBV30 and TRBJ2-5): SQTIHQWPATLVQPVGSPLSLECTVEGTSNPNLYWYRQAAGRGLQLLFYSVGIGQISSEVPQNLSASRPQDRQFILSSKKLLLSDSGFYLCAWSVLQETQYFGPGTRLLVL.

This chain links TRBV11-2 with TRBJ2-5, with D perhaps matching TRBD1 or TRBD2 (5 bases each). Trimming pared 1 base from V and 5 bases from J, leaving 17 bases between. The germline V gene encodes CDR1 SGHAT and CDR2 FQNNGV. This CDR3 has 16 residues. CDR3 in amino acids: CASSLVRDPAWETQYF. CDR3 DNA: TGTGCCAGCAGCTTAGTCAGGGACCCTGCTTGGGAGACCCAGTACTTC.

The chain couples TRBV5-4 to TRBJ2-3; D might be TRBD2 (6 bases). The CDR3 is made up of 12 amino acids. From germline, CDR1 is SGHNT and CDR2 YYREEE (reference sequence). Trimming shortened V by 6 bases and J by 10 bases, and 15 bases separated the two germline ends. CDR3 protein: CASNLRGEAQYF. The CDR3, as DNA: TGTGCCAGCAATTTGCGGGGTGAGGCGCAGTATTTT.

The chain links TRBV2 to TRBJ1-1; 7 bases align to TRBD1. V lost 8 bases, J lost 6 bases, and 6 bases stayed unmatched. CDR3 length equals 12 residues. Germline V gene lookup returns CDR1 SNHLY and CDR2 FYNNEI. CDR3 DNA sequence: TGTGCCAGCGGAGGAGGGGGCCCTGAAGCTTTCTTT. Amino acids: CASGGGGPEAFF.

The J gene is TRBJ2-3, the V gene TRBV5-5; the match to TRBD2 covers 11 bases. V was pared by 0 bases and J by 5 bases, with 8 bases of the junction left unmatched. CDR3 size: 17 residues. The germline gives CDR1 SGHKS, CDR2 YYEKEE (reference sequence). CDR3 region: CASSLGPSGGPGDTQYF. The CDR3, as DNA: TGTGCCAGCAGCTTGGGTCCTAGCGGGGGGCCGGGAGATACGCAGTATTTT.

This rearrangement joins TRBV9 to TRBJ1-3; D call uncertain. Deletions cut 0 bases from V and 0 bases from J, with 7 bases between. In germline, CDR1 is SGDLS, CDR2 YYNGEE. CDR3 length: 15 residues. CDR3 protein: CASSVAGSSGNTIYF. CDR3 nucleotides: TGTGCCAGCAGCGTAGCTGGCAGCTCTGGAAACACCATATATTTT.

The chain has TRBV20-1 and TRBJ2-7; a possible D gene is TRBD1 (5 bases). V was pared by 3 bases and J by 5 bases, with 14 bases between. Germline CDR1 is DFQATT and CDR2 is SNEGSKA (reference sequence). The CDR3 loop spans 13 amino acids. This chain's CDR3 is CSASTQGLDEQYF. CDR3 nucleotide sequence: TGCAGTGCTAGTACTCAGGGCTTGGACGAGCAGTACTTC.

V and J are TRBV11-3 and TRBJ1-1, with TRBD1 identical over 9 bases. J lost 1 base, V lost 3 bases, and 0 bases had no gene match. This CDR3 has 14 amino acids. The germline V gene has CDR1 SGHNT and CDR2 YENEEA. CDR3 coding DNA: TGTGCCAGCAGCTTGGGACAGGGGAACACTGAAGCTTTCTTT. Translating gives CASSLGQGNTEAFF.

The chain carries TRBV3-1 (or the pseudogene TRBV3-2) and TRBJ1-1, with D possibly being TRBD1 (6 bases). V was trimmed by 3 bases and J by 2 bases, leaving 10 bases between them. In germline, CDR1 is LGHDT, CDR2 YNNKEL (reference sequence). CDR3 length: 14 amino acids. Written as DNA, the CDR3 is TGTGCCAGCAGCCACCGACAGGTTAACACTGAAGCTTTCTTT. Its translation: CASSHRQVNTEAFF.

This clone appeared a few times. The CDR3 sequence: CASRGQGYQPQHF. CDR3 nucleotide sequence: TGTGCCAGTAGAGGACAGGGCTATCAGCCCCAGCATTTT. The chain uses TRBV19 and TRBJ1-5, with TRBD1 matching 8 bases. Germline trimming cut 6 bases from V and 5 bases from J; bases unmatched to any gene: 3. The CDR3 length is 13 residues. Germline V gives CDR1 LNHDA, CDR2 SQIVND (reference sequence).

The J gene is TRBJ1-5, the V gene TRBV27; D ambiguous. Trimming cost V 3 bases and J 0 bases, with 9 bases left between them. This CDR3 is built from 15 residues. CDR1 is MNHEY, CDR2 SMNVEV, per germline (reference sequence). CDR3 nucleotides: TGTGCCAGCAGTTTCAGCCGCAATAGCAATCAGCCCCAGCATTTT. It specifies CASSFSRNSNQPQHF.

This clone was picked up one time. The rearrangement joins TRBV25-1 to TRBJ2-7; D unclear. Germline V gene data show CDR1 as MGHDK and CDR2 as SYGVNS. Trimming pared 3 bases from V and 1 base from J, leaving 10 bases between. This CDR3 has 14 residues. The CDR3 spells CASSDAGSSYEQYF. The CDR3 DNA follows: TGTGCCAGCAGTGACGCCGGGTCTTCCTACGAGCAGTACTTC.

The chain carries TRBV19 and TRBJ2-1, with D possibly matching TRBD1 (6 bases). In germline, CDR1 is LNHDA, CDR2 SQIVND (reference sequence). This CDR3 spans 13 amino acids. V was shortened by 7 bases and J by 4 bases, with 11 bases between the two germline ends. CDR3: CASTKTGYNEQFF. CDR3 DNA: TGTGCCAGTACCAAAACAGGGTACAATGAGCAGTTCTTC. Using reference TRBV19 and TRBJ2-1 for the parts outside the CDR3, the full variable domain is DGGITQSPKYLFRKEGQNVTLSCEQNLNHDAMYWYRQDPGQGLRLIYYSQIVNDFQKGDIAEGYSVSREKKESFPLTVTSAQKNPTAFYLCASTKTGYNEQFFGPGTRLTVL.

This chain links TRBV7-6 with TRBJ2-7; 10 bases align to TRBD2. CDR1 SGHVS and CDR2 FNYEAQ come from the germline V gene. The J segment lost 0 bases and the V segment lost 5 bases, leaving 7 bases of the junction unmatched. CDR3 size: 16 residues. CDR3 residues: CASSPGASGSSYEQYF. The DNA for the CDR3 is TGTGCCAGCAGCCCAGGGGCTAGCGGGAGCTCCTACGAGCAGTACTTC.